The rows below give T cell receptor beta chains drawn from one sample of a study of blood T cell repertoires in COVID-19. Clones were sequenced by immunoSEQ multiplex PCR, and TCRdb holds only the in-frame ones, with some missing. The sample carries approximately 150,000 clones, approximately 88% recorded once. The specimen sequenced was peripheral blood. The source is a human donor in a cohort sampled during active COVID-19. The CDR3 runs from the conserved cysteine through the conserved F or W. The D gene is left open where the match is weak. Size is stated for part of the rows, as once, few or many counts, or as a class when the clone is expanded.

J gene: TRBJ1-2; V gene: TRBV7-9; clone size: .; D gene: .; CDR3 protein: CASSLIGLGTGFGYTF; CDR3 DNA: TGTGCCAGCAGCTTAATCGGACTCGGAACGGGGTTCGGCTACACCTTC
J gene: TRBJ1-3; V gene: TRBV7-7; clone size: .; D gene: TRBD1; CDR3 protein: CASSLGTGAAGNTIYF; CDR3 DNA: TGTGCTAGCAGCTTGGGGACAGGGGCGGCCGGAAACACCATATATTTT
J gene: TRBJ1-5; V gene: TRBV4-2; clone size: few; D gene: TRBD1; CDR3 protein: CASSQEDRVEQPQHF; CDR3 DNA: TGTGCCAGCAGCCAAGAAGACAGGGTGGAGCAGCCCCAGCATTTT
J gene: TRBJ1-2; V gene: TRBV12-3/TRBV12-4; clone size: .; D gene: TRBD1; CDR3 protein: CASSGQGLGGYTF; CDR3 DNA: TGTGCCAGCAGTGGACAGGGGCTTGGGGGCTACACCTTC
J gene: TRBJ1-2; V gene: TRBV7-2; clone size: .; D gene: TRBD1; CDR3 protein: CASSLDVTGVGGYTF; CDR3 DNA: TGTGCCAGCAGCTTAGACGTCACAGGGGTGGGTGGCTACACCTTC
J gene: TRBJ2-3; V gene: TRBV3-1/TRBV3-2; clone size: .; D gene: TRBD2; CDR3 protein: CASSHDTGTSGVPSTDTQYF; CDR3 DNA: TGTGCCAGCAGTCATGACACCGGGACTAGCGGGGTCCCTAGCACAGATACGCAGTATTTT
J gene: TRBJ2-3; V gene: TRBV5-1; clone size: .; D gene: TRBD2; CDR3 protein: CASSLGGLAGPSRTDTQYF; CDR3 DNA: TGCGCCAGCAGCCTGGGGGGACTAGCGGGGCCGTCGCGCACAGATACGCAGTATTTT
J gene: TRBJ1-1; V gene: TRBV24-1; clone size: .; D gene: .; CDR3 protein: CATSDAQGPGTEAFF; CDR3 DNA: TGTGCCACCAGTGATGCGCAGGGCCCCGGCACTGAAGCTTTCTTT
J gene: TRBJ1-1; V gene: TRBV18; clone size: .; D gene: TRBD1; CDR3 protein: CASSPDRGSNTEAFF; CDR3 DNA: TGTGCCAGCTCACCGGACAGGGGGTCGAACACTGAAGCTTTCTTT
J gene: TRBJ2-1; V gene: TRBV11-3; clone size: .; D gene: .; CDR3 protein: CASSLGGEGNEQFF; CDR3 DNA: TGTGCCAGCAGCTTAGGGGGCGAAGGCAATGAGCAGTTCTTC
J gene: TRBJ2-3; V gene: TRBV5-8; clone size: few; D gene: .; CDR3 protein: CASSLYYGDTTDTQYF; CDR3 DNA: TGTGCCAGCAGCTTGTATTACGGGGACACCACAGATACGCAGTATTTT
J gene: TRBJ2-7; V gene: TRBV6-5; clone size: .; D gene: .; CDR3 protein: CASSSKATGIYEQYF; CDR3 DNA: TGTGCCAGCAGTTCAAAGGCGACTGGAATCTACGAGCAGTACTTC
J gene: TRBJ2-1; V gene: TRBV19; clone size: .; D gene: .; CDR3 protein: CASSSGGHEQFF; CDR3 DNA: TGTGCCAGTAGTTCAGGTGGGCATGAGCAGTTCTTC
J gene: TRBJ2-1; V gene: TRBV10-3; clone size: .; D gene: .; CDR3 protein: CAISDRGLNEQFF; CDR3 DNA: TGTGCCATCAGTGATAGAGGGCTCAATGAGCAGTTCTTC
J gene: TRBJ2-1; V gene: TRBV4-2; clone size: .; D gene: TRBD2; CDR3 protein: CASSPLSGAPNEQFF; CDR3 DNA: TGTGCCAGCAGCCCACTTAGCGGGGCCCCCAATGAGCAGTTCTTC
J gene: TRBJ2-3; V gene: TRBV5-6; clone size: .; D gene: TRBD2; CDR3 protein: CASSRASSGGLITDTQYF; CDR3 DNA: TGTGCCAGCAGCCGGGCGTCTAGCGGGGGCCTTATCACAGATACGCAGTATTTT
J gene: TRBJ1-1; V gene: TRBV5-6; clone size: once; D gene: .; CDR3 protein: CASSFGGTEAFF; CDR3 DNA: TGTGCCAGCAGCTTCGGCGGGACTGAAGCTTTCTTT
J gene: TRBJ2-5; V gene: TRBV2; clone size: .; D gene: TRBD1; CDR3 protein: CASKQTGEETQYF; CDR3 DNA: TGTGCCAGCAAGCAGACAGGGGAAGAGACCCAGTACTTC
J gene: TRBJ2-3; V gene: TRBV6-5; clone size: .; D gene: TRBD2; CDR3 protein: CASRRTSGNRDTQYF; CDR3 DNA: TGTGCCAGCAGGCGGACTAGCGGGAACAGGGATACGCAGTATTTT
J gene: TRBJ2-1; V gene: TRBV30; clone size: .; D gene: TRBD2; CDR3 protein: CAWRRGGGGNEQFF; CDR3 DNA: TGTGCCTGGAGGCGCGGGGGGGGAGGCAATGAGCAGTTCTTC
J gene: TRBJ1-2; V gene: TRBV5-1; clone size: .; D gene: TRBD1; CDR3 protein: CASSSGGQGSGYTF; CDR3 DNA: TGCGCCAGCAGCTCGGGTGGACAGGGGAGCGGCTACACCTTC
J gene: TRBJ2-3; V gene: TRBV6-2/TRBV6-3; clone size: .; D gene: .; CDR3 protein: CASSYGAGDMTDTQYF; CDR3 DNA: TGTGCCAGCAGTTACGGGGCAGGAGATATGACAGATACGCAGTATTTT
J gene: TRBJ2-7; V gene: TRBV3-1/TRBV3-2; clone size: .; D gene: .; CDR3 protein: CASSPYRQRASYEQYF; CDR3 DNA: TGTGCCAGCAGCCCCTATCGCCAGCGGGCCTCCTACGAGCAGTACTTC
J gene: TRBJ2-3; V gene: TRBV29-1; clone size: .; D gene: TRBD1; CDR3 protein: CSVVSNRGISTDTQYF; CDR3 DNA: TGCAGCGTTGTTTCGAACAGGGGAATTAGCACAGATACGCAGTATTTT
J gene: TRBJ2-1; V gene: TRBV2; clone size: .; D gene: TRBD2; CDR3 protein: CASSEELAGVNEQFF; CDR3 DNA: TGTGCCAGCAGTGAAGAACTAGCGGGAGTCAATGAGCAGTTCTTC
J gene: TRBJ2-3; V gene: TRBV7-8; clone size: once; D gene: TRBD1; CDR3 protein: CASSSPGQKTDTQYF; CDR3 DNA: TGTGCCAGCAGCTCACCGGGACAGAAGACAGATACGCAGTATTTT
J gene: TRBJ1-2; V gene: TRBV5-4; clone size: .; D gene: TRBD1; CDR3 protein: CASSLGQGLSNYGYTF; CDR3 DNA: TGTGCCAGCAGCTTGGGACAGGGTCTTTCTAACTATGGCTACACCTTC
J gene: TRBJ2-4; V gene: TRBV6-5; clone size: .; D gene: TRBD2; CDR3 protein: CASRGLTSPSPQYF; CDR3 DNA: TGTGCCAGCAGAGGACTGACTAGCCCATCCCCTCAGTACTTC
J gene: TRBJ2-3; V gene: TRBV9; clone size: .; D gene: .; CDR3 protein: CASSRRSSTDTQYF; CDR3 DNA: TGTGCCAGCAGCCGGAGGTCTAGCACAGATACGCAGTATTTT
J gene: TRBJ2-7; V gene: TRBV6-5; clone size: .; D gene: .; CDR3 protein: CASSYWDGRGTEQYF; CDR3 DNA: TGTGCCAGCAGTTATTGGGACGGCAGGGGAACCGAGCAGTACTTC
J gene: TRBJ1-4; V gene: TRBV21-1; clone size: .; D gene: .; CDR3 protein: CASSIYPGQPNEKLFF; CDR3 DNA: TGTGCCAGCAGCATTTACCCGGGACAGCCTAATGAAAAACTGTTTTTT
J gene: TRBJ1-3; V gene: TRBV4-2; clone size: .; D gene: TRBD1; CDR3 protein: CATTLVGQYDEGASGNTIYF; CDR3 DNA: TGTGCCACCACATTAGTTGGACAGTACGACGAGGGGGCCTCTGGAAACACCATATATTTT
J gene: TRBJ1-2; V gene: TRBV5-1; clone size: .; D gene: TRBD1; CDR3 protein: CASSLTVTGGNYGYTF; CDR3 DNA: TGCGCCAGCAGCTTGACCGTAACAGGGGGTAACTATGGCTACACCTTC
J gene: TRBJ2-6; V gene: TRBV9; clone size: .; D gene: .; CDR3 protein: CASSPVSGANVLTF; CDR3 DNA: TGTGCCAGCAGCCCGGTCTCTGGGGCCAACGTCCTGACTTTC
J gene: TRBJ1-1; V gene: TRBV30; clone size: .; D gene: TRBD1; CDR3 protein: CAWTLTGGGTEAFF; CDR3 DNA: TGTGCCTGGACCCTAACAGGGGGAGGTACTGAAGCTTTCTTT
J gene: TRBJ1-1; V gene: TRBV11-3; clone size: .; D gene: .; CDR3 protein: CASSLRRNTEAFF; CDR3 DNA: TGTGCCAGCAGCTTGCGGCGAAACACTGAAGCTTTCTTT
J gene: TRBJ1-1; V gene: TRBV5-6; clone size: .; D gene: .; CDR3 protein: CASSFYTGSMNTEAFF; CDR3 DNA: TGTGCCAGCAGCTTTTACACGGGAAGCATGAACACTGAAGCTTTCTTT
J gene: TRBJ2-3; V gene: TRBV18; clone size: .; D gene: TRBD2; CDR3 protein: CASSSRPGLVNTDTQYF; CDR3 DNA: TGTGCCAGCTCATCCCGTCCGGGACTAGTTAACACAGATACGCAGTATTTT
J gene: TRBJ2-1; V gene: TRBV18; clone size: .; D gene: .; CDR3 protein: CASSPPGTNEQFF; CDR3 DNA: TGTGCCAGCTCACCACCCGGGACTAATGAGCAGTTCTTC
J gene: TRBJ2-2; V gene: TRBV4-1; clone size: .; D gene: TRBD1; CDR3 protein: CASSQTPLQGTGELFF; CDR3 DNA: TGCGCCAGCAGCCAAACTCCTCTACAGGGGACCGGGGAGCTGTTTTTT